This TCR beta chain was sequenced for a study of T cells in tuberculosis. Whole-study context: This South African cohort compared adolescents with or without latent tuberculosis against adults with active tuberculosis.

Germline values: CDR1 MNHNS, CDR2 SASEGT. V dropped 6 bases and J dropped 2 bases, with 14 bases sitting between them. The CDR3 runs 14 residues. This clone appeared once. No antigen is known for it. Assay used: immunoSEQ multiplex PCR; TCRdb lists only in-frame clones, some missing. The sample has tens of thousands of clones; roughly 95% are singletons. Study observations and caveats: Using the GMM-specific repertoire gave under 90% accuracy versus about 70% with motifs.

Source material: PBMCs. The sequence was collected from a donor aged 10-29 years with latent tuberculosis or without tuberculosis infection. V is TRBV6-1 and J is TRBJ2-7; D perhaps matches TRBD1 (6 bases). The CDR3 is CASRGQTITYEQYF. DNA of the CDR3: TGTGCCAGCAGAGGACAGACTATTACCTACGAGCAGTACTTC.